This T cell receptor beta chain was obtained from a study of CXCR3-negative and CXCR3-positive naive CD8 T cells. Researchers prepared the TRB cDNA libraries using 5' RACE with UMI labels. TCRdb reprocessed the 5' RACE reads; each CDR3 protein has one entry and no DNA is given. Recorded here are roughly 24,000 distinct CDR3 sequences; the top ten clones represent approximately 3%. Germline loops: CDR1 MNHEY, CDR2 SMNVEV (reference sequence). The CDR3 contains 17 residues. The chain couples TRBV27 to TRBJ2-7; TCRdb calls TRBD1, which cannot be checked without DNA. The sample was naive CXCR3- CD8+ T cells from blood. Subset indicated: CD45RO-CCR7+CD27+CD95- naive CD8+ T cells lacking CXCR3 (TNR3-). The TCR comes from a human donor in good health. Some clones in this sample may be carry-over from other donors' samples. This CDR3 reads CASSSGTYGVSYYEQYF.